This T cell receptor (beta chain) originates from a study of T cell responses to AZD1222 COVID-19 vaccine (dated by TCRdb to 2020 to 2023). Notes on the research overall: A total of over 230 trial participants underwent TCR sequencing, of whom 207 had received two doses of AZD1222 and roughly 26 had received two doses of the MenACWY control vaccine. Enrollment into the trials was organized by age into subgroups of 18-55, 56-69 and 70-plus years, and those subgroups contained about 150, 27 and 61 TCR-sequenced participants, respectively.

The investigation overall reported the following: The vaccine-associated CD4 TCRs covered the entire spike protein, and the dominant responses fell in regions 160-218 and 743-854. Reportedly, almost half of the unique spike-specific TCRs recognized epitopes lying outside the regions that are mutated in the B.1.351 and B.1.1.7 variants. No day 14 peak-response samples were available, so repertoires were characterized only after the peak T cell response. Most participants were white British and females outnumbered males, and the authors suggested that clonal diversity may have been underestimated. Conclusions about previously exposed vaccinees are limited because only a handful of AZD1222 recipients were SARS-CoV-2 seropositive at baseline. In the small 56-69-year group, the increase in depth fell short of significance, most likely because of low power. After two AZD1222 doses, both the breadth and the depth of spike-specific TCRs were significantly higher than at day 0 and than in MenACWY recipients.

The CDR3 regions of human TCRbeta chains were subjected to immunosequencing. Per the source publication's procedure: TCRs in the repertoires were compared against a reference library of SARS-CoV-2-specific TCRs that had been generated with the MIRA antigen-specificity platform. Breadth was defined as the fraction of unique TCRs that were SARS-CoV-2-associated. Depth was defined as the fraction of total T cells that were SARS-CoV-2-associated. Each spike-specific TCR was assigned to its reactive spike region and to a CD4 or CD8 class using the MIRA data. Log10-transformed breadth and depth values were compared by one-way ANOVA with Sidak's multiple comparisons tests. In TCRdb, the immuneACCESS table is reduced to in-frame sequences with V and J assigned. These tables do not hold every clone; where another copy was compared, an unresolved V gene accounts for under half, and the others remain unexplained. That table gives V, J and clone size, and the DNA gave D and trimming. This sample comprises approximately 270,000 clones, 90% to 95% of them detected only once. Clones ranked in the top ten supply 0.55% of the sample.

The CDR3 spans 13 residues, from the cysteine through the phenylalanine. Only the CDR3 DNA stays, 39 bases, in frame from base 1. V and J are truncated by 5 bases and 4 bases respectively, leaving an intervening sequence of 9 bases. CDR1 and CDR2 were assigned from the germline V gene as SNHLY and FYNNEI. Comments on this clone: Its antigen remains undetermined. No much larger clone exists at a distance of one base, and base qualities are not known.

The time point label of this sample denotes: about 28 days (+/-7) after the second vaccine dose. AZD1222 recipients whose second dose came at about 4 weeks and those whose second dose came at about 12 weeks were combined into one group, since spike-specific TCR depth and breadth did not differ between the two schedules. Vaccinee samples came from UK trials COV001 and COV002, including a single-blind randomized controlled phase 2/3 trial of AZD1222 (ChAdOx1 nCoV-19) in healthy adults. For TCRbeta chain sequencing, PBMC samples were collected from trial participants at day 0 and at day 28 after the second dose.

Material: peripheral blood, obtained 28 days after the second AZD1222 dose. The rearrangement joined TRBV2 to TRBJ1-5; the D gene cannot be named for sure. This clonotype was sampled from an adult who received the AZD1222 COVID-19 vaccine. The CDR3 region: CASSSSGNQPQHF. The DNA is as follows: TGTGCCAGCAGTTCGTCTGGGAATCAGCCCCAGCATTTT.